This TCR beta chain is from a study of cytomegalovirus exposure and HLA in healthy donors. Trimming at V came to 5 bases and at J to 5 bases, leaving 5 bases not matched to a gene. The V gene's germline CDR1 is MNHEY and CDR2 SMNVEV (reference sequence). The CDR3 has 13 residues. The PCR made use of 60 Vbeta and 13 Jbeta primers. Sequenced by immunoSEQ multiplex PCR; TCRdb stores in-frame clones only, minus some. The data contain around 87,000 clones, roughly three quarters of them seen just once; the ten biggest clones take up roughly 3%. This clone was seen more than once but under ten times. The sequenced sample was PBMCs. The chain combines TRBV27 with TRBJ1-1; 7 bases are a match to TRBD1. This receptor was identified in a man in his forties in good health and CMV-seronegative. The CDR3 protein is CASSTGAGTEAFF. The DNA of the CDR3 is TGTGCCAGCAGTACAGGGGCGGGAACTGAAGCTTTCTTT.